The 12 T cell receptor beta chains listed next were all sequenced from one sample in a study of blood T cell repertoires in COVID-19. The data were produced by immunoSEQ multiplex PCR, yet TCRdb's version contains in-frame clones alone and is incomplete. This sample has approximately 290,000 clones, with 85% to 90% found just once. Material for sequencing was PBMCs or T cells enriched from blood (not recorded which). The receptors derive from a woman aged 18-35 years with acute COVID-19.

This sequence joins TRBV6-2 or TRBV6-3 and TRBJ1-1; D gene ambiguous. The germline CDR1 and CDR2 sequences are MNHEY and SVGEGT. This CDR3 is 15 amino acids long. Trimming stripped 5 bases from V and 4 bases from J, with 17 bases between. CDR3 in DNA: TGTGCCAGCAGTAGGCTGCCTAGCTGGGGCACTGAAGCTTTCTTT. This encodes CASSRLPSWGTEAFF.

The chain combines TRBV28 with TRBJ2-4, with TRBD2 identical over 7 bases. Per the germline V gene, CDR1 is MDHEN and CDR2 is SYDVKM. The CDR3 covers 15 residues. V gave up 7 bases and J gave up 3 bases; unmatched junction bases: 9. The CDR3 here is CASMGREKGKNIQYF. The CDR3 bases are TGTGCCAGCATGGGGCGGGAGAAAGGCAAAAACATTCAGTACTTC.

This CDR3 is CASTGTSGTYNEQFF. The CDR3, as DNA: TGTGCCAGTACGGGGACTAGCGGAACCTACAATGAGCAGTTCTTC. The chain has TRBV19 and TRBJ2-1; TRBD2 agrees at 11 bases. The CDR3 sequence is 15 residues long. J gave up 2 bases and V 7 bases, and 4 bases lay outside the gene matches. Germline CDR1 LNHDA, CDR2 SQIVND (reference sequence).

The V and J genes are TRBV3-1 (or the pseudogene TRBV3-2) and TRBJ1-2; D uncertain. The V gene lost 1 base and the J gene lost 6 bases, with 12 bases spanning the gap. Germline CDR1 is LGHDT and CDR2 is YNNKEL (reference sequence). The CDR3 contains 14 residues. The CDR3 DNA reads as TGTGCCAGCAGCCAAGGGCGAGAGGGCCATGGCTACACCTTC. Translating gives CASSQGREGHGYTF.

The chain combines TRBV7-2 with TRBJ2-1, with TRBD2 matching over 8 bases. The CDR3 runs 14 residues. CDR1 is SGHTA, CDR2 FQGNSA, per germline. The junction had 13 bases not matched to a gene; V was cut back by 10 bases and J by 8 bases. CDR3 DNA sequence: TGTGCCATCCCCCTTTCGGGAGGGCCCCATGAGCAGTTCTTC. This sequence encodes CAIPLSGGPHEQFF.

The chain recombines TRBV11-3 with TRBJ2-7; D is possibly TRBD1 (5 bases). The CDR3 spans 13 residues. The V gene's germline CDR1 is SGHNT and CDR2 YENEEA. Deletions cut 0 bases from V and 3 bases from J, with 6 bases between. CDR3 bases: TGTGCCAGCAGCTTAGATAGGGGCTACGAGCAGTACTTC. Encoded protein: CASSLDRGYEQYF.

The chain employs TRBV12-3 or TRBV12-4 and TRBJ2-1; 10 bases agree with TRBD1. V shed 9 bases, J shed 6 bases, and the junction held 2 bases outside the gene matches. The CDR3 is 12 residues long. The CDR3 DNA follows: TGTGCCAGTGGGACAGGGGTCAATGAGCAGTTCTTC. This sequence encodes CASGTGVNEQFF.

The CDR3 spells CASSSFGGAGDTQYF. CDR3 in DNA: TGTGCCAGCAGTAGCTTTGGGGGCGCGGGAGATACGCAGTATTTT. The rearrangement uses TRBV7-2 and TRBJ2-3, with D possibly matching TRBD1 (6 bases). Germline CDR1 reads SGHTA; CDR2 reads FQGNSA. The CDR3 covers 15 residues. The V gene lost 6 bases and the J gene lost 5 bases, with 18 bases spanning the gap.

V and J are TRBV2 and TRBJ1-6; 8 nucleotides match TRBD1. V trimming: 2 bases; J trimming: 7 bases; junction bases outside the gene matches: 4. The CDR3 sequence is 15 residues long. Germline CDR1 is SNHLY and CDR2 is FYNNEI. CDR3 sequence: CASSERGQGNSPLHF. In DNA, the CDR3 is TGTGCCAGCAGTGAAAGAGGACAGGGCAATTCACCCCTCCACTTT.

The CDR3 DNA is TGTGCCAGCAGTTTAGTACACAGGGCCACTGAAGCTTTCTTT. Encoded protein: CASSLVHRATEAFF. V is TRBV28 and J is TRBJ1-1; a possible D gene is TRBD1 (6 bases). CDR1 MDHEN and CDR2 SYDVKM come from the germline V gene. This CDR3 has 14 amino acids. V was clipped by 2 bases and J by 4 bases, with 11 bases between them.

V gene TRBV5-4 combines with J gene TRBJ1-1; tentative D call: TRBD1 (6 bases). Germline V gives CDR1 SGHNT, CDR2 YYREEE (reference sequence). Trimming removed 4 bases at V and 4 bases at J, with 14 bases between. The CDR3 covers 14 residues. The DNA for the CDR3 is TGTGCCAGCAGCGAGCAGGGGCCTTTCACTGAAGCTTTCTTT. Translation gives CASSEQGPFTEAFF.

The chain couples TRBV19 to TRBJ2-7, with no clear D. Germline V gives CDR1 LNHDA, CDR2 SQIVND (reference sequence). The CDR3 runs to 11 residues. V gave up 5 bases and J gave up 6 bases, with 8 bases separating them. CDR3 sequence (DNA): TGTGCCAGTAGTTGGTCTAGCGAGCAGTACTTC. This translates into CASSWSSEQYF.